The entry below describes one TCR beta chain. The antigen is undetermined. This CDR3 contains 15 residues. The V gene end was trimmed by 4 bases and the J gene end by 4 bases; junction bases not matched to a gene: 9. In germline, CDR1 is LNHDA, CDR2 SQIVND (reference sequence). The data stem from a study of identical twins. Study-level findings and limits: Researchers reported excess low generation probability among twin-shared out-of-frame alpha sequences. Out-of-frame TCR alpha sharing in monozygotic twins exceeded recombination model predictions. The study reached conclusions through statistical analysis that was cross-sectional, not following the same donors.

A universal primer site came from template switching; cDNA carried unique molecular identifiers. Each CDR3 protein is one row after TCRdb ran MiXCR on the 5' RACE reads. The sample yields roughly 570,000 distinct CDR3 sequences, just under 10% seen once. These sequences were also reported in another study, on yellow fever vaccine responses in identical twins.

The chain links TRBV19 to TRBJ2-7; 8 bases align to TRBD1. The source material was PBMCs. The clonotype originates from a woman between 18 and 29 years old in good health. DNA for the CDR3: TGTGCCAGTAGTACAGCGACAGGGGCAGGGTACGAGCAGTACTTC. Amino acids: CASSTATGAGYEQYF.